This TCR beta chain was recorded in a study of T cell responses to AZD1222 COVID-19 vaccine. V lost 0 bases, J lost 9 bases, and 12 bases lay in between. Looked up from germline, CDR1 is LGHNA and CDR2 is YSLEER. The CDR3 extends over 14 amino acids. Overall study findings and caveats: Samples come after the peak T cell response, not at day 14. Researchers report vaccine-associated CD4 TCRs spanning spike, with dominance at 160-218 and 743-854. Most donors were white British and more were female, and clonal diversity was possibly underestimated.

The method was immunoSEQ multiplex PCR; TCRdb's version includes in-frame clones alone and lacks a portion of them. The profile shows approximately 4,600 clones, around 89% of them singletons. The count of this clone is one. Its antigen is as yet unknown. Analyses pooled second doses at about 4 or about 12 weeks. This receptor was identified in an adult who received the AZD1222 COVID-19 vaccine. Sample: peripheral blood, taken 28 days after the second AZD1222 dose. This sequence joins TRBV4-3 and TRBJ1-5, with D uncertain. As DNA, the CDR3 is TGCGCCAGCAGCCAAGAGGCGAAACGGTCGCCCCAGCATTTT. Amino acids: CASSQEAKRSPQHF.